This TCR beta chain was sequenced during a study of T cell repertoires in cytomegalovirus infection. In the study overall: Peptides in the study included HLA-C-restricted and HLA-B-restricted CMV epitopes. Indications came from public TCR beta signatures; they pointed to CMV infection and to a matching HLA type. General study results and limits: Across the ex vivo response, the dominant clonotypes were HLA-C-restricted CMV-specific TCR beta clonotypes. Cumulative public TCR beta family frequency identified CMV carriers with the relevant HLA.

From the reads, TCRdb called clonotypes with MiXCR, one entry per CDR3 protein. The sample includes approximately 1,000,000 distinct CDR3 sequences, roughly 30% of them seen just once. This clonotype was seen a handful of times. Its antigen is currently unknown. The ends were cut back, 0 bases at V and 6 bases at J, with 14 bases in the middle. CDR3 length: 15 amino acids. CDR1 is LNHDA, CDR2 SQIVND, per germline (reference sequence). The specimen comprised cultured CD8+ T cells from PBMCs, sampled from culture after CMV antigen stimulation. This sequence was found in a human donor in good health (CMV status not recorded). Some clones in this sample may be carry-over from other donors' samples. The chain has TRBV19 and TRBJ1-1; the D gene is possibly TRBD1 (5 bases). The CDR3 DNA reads TGTGCCAGTAGTATAGACCCCAAAGGGGATCCTGAAGCTTTCTTT. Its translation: CASSIDPKGDPEAFF. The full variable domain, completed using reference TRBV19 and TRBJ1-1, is DGGITQSPKYLFRKEGQNVTLSCEQNLNHDAMYWYRQDPGQGLRLIYYSQIVNDFQKGDIAEGYSVSREKKESFPLTVTSAQKNPTAFYLCASSIDPKGDPEAFFGQGTRLTVV.